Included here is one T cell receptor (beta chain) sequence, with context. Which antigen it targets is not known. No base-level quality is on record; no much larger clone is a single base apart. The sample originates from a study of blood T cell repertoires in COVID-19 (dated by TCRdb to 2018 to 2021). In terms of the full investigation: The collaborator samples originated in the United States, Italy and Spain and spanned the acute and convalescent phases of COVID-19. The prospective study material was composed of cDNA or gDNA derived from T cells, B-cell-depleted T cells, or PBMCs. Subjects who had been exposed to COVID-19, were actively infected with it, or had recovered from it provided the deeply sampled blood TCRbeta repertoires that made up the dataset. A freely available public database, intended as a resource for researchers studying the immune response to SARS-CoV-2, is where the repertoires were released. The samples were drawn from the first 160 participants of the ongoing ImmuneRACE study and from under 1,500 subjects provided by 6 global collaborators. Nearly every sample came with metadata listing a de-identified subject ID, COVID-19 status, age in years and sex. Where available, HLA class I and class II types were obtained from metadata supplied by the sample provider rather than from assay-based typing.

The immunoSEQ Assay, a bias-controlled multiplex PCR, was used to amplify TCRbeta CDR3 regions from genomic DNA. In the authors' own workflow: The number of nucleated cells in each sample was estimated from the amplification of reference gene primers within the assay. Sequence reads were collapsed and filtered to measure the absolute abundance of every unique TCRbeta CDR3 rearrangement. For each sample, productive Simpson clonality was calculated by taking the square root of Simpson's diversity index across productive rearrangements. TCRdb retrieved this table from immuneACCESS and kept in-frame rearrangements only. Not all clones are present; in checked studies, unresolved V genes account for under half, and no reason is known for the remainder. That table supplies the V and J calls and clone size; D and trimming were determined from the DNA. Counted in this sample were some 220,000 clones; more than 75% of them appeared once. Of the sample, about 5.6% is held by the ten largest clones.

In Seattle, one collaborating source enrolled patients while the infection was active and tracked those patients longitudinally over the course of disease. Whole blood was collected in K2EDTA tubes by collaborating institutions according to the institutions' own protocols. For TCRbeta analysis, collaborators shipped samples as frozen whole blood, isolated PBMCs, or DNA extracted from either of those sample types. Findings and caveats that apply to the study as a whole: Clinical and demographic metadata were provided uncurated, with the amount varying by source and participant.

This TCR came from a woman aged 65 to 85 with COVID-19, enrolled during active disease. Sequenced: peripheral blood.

The CDR3 here reads CASRLSGTLGETQYF. The DNA sequence is TGTGCCAGTAGACTTAGCGGGACCTTAGGAGAGACCCAGTACTTC. The V and J segments used are TRBV19 and TRBJ2-5, with 8 bases in between that match TRBD2. Trimming accounts for 6 bases at V and 4 bases at J, while the number of junction bases matched to no gene is 10. The CDR3, from cysteine to phenylalanine, totals 15 residues. The sequence is cut down to CDR3 DNA, 45 bases in frame from base 1. In the germline V gene (reference sequence), CDR1 corresponds to LNHDA and CDR2 to SQIVND.